This T cell receptor beta chain was captured in a study of response to subunit inactivated influenza vaccine (dated 2018 in TCRdb). For the wider study: To follow how T cells responded to a trivalent subunit inactivated influenza vaccine, the researchers relied on deep quantitative profiling of the T cell receptor repertoire.

V has 2 bases trimmed and J has 4 bases trimmed; junction bases matching no gene number 3. The CDR3 has 15 amino acids, counting the end cysteine and phenylalanine. Kept here is only the CDR3 DNA, which spans 45 bases and is read in frame from base 1. In the germline V gene, CDR1 corresponds to MGHRA and CDR2 to YSYEKL. Here is what the overall study found, with its caveats: The authors proposed that each seasonal influenza vaccination may bring in only a limited number of new T cells.

Worth noting for this clonotype: Its antigen remains unidentified. It has no much larger one-base neighbor in the sample; base qualities were not kept.

The method was RT-PCR. The sequencer listed for this sample is Illumina HiSeq 2500. Clones were called with MiXCR by TCRdb after fastp trimmed the public reads at Q25, and only in-frame beta chains were retained. Every distinct CDR3 protein forms one entry, paired with its most common genes and DNA. Counted in this sample were roughly 180,000 distinct CDR3 sequences; about a tenth of them appeared once. Approximately 10% of the sample belongs to the ten largest clones. The receptor was isolated from a man aged 45 to 65 who received an inactivated influenza vaccine. Donor details come from another sample of the same person, matched by shared clones. The material sequenced was non-naive T cells sorted from PBMCs, taken on the day of vaccination. The label giving this sample's cell subset or site can be read as: memory T cell fraction. The rearranged chain carries TRBV4-1 and TRBJ2-3; 10 middle bases align to TRBD1. The CDR3 corresponds to CASSQLGTGADTQYF. The DNA reads as follows: TGCGCCAGCAGCCAACTAGGGACAGGGGCAGATACGCAGTATTTT.